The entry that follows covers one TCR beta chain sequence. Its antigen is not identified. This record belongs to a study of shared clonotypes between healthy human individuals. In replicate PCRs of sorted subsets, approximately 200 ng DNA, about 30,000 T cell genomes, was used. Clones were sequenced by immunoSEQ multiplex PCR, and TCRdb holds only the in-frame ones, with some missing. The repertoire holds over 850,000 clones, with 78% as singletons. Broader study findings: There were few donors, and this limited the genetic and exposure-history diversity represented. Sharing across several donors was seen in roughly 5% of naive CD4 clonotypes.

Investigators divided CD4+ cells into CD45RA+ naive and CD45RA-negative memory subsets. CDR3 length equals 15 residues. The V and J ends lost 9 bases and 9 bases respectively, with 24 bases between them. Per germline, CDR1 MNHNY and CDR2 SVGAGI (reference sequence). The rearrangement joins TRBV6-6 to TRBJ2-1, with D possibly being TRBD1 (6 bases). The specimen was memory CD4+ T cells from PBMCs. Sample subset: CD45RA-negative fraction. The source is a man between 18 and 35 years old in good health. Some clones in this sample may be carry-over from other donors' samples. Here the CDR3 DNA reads TGTGCCAGTCACCTCCTATATGAGGGGGATGGTGAGCAGTTCTTC. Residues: CASHLLYEGDGEQFF.